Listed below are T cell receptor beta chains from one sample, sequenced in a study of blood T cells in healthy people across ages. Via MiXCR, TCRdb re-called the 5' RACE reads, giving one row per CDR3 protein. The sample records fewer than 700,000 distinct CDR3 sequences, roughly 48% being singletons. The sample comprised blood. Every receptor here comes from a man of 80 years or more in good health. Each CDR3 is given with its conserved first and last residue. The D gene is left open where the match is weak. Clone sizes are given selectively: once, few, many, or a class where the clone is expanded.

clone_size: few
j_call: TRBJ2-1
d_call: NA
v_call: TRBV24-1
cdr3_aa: CATSDPSADSYNEQFF
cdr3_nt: TGTGCCACCAGTGATCCTAGCGCGGACTCCTACAATGAGCAGTTCTTC

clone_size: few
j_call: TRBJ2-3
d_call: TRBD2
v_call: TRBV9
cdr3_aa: CASTKTSITTDTQYF
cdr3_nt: TGTGCCAGCACCAAGACTAGCATCACCACAGATACGCAGTATTTT

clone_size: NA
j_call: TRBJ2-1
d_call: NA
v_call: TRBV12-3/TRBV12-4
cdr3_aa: CASSLGVPPGYNEQFF
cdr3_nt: TGTGCCAGCAGTTTAGGGGTCCCCCCGGGTTACAATGAGCAGTTCTTC

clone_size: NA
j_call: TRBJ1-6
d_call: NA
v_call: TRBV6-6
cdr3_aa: CASSPRDRSSYNSPLHF
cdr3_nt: TGTGCCAGCAGTCCGCGCGACAGGAGCTCCTATAATTCACCCCTCCACTTT

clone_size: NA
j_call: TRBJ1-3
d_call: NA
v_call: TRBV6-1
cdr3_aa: CASSEGYSGNTIYF
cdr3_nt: TGTGCCAGCAGTGAAGGATACAGTGGAAACACCATATATTTT

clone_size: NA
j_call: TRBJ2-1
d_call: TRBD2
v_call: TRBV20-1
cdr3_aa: CSAQPFLAGGPDEQFF
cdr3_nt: TGCAGTGCCCAACCCTTCCTAGCGGGGGGGCCAGATGAGCAGTTCTTC

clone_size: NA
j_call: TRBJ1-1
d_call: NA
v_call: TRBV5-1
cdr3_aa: CASSGGLVRTEAFF
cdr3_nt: TGCGCCAGCAGCGGGGGACTTGTCAGGACTGAAGCTTTCTTT

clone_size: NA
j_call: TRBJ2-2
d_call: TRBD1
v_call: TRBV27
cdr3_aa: CASSLTGTGLAGELFF
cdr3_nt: TGTGCCAGCAGTCTCACCGGGACAGGGCTGGCCGGGGAGCTGTTTTTT

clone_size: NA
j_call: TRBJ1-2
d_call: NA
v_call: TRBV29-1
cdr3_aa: CSAKDGINYGYTF
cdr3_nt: TGCAGCGCCAAGGACGGCATTAACTATGGCTACACCTTC

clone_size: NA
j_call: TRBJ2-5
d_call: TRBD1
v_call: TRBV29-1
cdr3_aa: CSVWYRGETQYF
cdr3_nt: TGCAGCGTTTGGTACAGGGGAGAGACCCAGTACTTC

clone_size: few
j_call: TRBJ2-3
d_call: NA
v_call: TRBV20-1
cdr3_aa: CSARRRTDTQYF
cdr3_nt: TGCAGTGCTAGGAGGCGGACAGATACGCAGTATTTT

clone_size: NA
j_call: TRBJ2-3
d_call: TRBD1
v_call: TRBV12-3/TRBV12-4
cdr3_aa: CASSLGQASTDTQYF
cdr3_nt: TGTGCCAGCAGTTTGGGACAGGCCAGCACAGATACGCAGTATTTT

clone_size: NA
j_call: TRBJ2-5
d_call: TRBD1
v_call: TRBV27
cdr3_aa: CASRFVPGQEYF
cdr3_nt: TGTGCCAGCAGGTTTGTACCGGGACAGGAGTACTTC

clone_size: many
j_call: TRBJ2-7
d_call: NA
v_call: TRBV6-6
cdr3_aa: CASSYSSARVTGEQYF
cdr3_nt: TGTGCCAGCAGTTACTCGAGTGCCAGGGTGACTGGCGAGCAGTACTTC

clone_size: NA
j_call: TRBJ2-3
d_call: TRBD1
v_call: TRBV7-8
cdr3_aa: CASSPRRGQGARDTQYF
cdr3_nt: TGTGCCAGCAGCCCCCGCCGCGGACAGGGGGCGCGAGATACGCAGTATTTT

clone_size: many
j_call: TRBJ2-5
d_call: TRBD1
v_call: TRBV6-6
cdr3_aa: CASRPDRGRGQETQYF
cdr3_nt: TGTGCCAGCAGGCCCGACAGGGGGCGAGGGCAAGAGACCCAGTACTTC

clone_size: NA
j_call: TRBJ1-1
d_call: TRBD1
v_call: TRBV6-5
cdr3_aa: CASSLTGTGVTEAFF
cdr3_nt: TGTGCCAGCAGTTTAACCGGGACAGGGGTTACTGAAGCTTTCTTT

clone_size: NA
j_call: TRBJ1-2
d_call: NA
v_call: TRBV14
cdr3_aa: CASSPEGRLTSYTF
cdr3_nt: TGTGCCAGCAGCCCAGAGGGTCGGCTCACGAGCTACACCTTC

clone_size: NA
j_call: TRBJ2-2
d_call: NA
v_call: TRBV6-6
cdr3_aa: CASRGSGELFF
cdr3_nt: TGTGCCAGCAGAGGATCCGGGGAGCTGTTTTTT

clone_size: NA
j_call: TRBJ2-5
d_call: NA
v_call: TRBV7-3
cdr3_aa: CASSVGLAETQYF
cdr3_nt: TGTGCCAGCAGCGTCGGTTTGGCGGAGACCCAGTACTTC

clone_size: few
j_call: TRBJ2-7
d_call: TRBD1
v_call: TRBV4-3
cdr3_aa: CASSARDRSTEQYF
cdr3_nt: TGCGCCAGCAGCGCCCGGGACAGGTCCACCGAGCAGTACTTC

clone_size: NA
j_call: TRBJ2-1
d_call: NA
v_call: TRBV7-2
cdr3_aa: CASSLAAVYNEQFF
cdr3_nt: TGTGCCAGCAGCTTAGCCGCGGTATACAATGAGCAGTTCTTC

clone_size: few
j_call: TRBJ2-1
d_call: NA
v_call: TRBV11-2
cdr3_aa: CASSVTAPNVRHEQFF
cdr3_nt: TGTGCCAGCAGCGTAACGGCCCCTAACGTCCGCCATGAGCAGTTCTTC

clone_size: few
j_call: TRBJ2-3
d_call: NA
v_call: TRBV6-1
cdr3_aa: CASTRSGQTHTQYF
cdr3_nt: TGTGCCAGCACCCGTTCGGGGCAAACCCATACGCAGTATTTT

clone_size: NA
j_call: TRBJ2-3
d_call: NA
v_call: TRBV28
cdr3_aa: CASSLSGIRGDTQYF
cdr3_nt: TGTGCCAGCAGTTTGTCAGGGATAAGGGGAGATACGCAGTATTTT

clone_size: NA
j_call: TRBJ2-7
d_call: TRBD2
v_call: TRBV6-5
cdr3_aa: CASSFGTSGVFSYNGQYF
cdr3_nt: TGTGCCAGCAGTTTTGGGACTAGCGGGGTATTCTCCTACAATGGGCAGTACTTC

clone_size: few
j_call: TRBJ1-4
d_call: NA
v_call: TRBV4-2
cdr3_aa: CASRDTGLGEKLFF
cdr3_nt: TGTGCCAGCAGGGATACAGGGCTGGGTGAAAAACTGTTTTTT

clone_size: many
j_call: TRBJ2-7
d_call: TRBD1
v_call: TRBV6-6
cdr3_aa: CASSYQGQNYEQYF
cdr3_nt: TGTGCCAGCAGTTACCAGGGACAGAACTACGAGCAGTACTTC